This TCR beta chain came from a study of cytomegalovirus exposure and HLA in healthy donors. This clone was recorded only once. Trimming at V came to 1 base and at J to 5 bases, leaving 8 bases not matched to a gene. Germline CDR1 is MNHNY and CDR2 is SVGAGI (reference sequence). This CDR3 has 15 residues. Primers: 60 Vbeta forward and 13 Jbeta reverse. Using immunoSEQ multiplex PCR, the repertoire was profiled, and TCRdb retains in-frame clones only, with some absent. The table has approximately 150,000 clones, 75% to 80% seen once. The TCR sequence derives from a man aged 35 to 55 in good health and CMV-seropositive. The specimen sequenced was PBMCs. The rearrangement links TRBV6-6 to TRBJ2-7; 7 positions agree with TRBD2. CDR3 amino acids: CASSYFEGGMNEQYF. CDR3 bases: TGTGCCAGCAGTTACTTCGAGGGAGGGATGAACGAGCAGTACTTC.